The sequence of this T cell receptor beta chain was determined in a study of blood T cells in healthy people across ages. The trim removed 4 bases at V and 3 bases at J, leaving 6 bases unmatched. CDR1 is MGHRA and CDR2 is YSYEKL in the germline V gene. The CDR3 is 15 amino acids. With a J-beta primer mix and a sample-barcoded 5' primer, a second PCR ran 7 to 11 cycles. TCRdb re-derived calls from the 5' RACE reads in MiXCR, one entry per CDR3 protein. The sample has more than 700,000 distinct CDR3 sequences; 53% are singletons. The chain is built from TRBV4-1 and TRBJ2-7, with 10 bases identical to TRBD2. The TCR originated in an elderly man in good health. Sequenced: blood. CDR3 nucleotides: TGCGCCAGCAGCCTGGAGCGGGGGGGAGACTACGAGCAGTACTTC. The encoded protein is CASSLERGGDYEQYF.